This TCR beta chain came from a study of CD4+ T cells in melanoma. The CDR3 length is 19 residues. Germline V gene data show CDR1 as SGHDT and CDR2 as YYEEEE. Trimming left V 1 base short and J 2 bases short, with 19 bases between. Regarding this clone: Its specificity is unknown.

Study conclusions and caveats: Diverse differentiation states were reported for melanoma neoantigen-specific CD4+ T cells. CD8+ T cell, macrophage and B cell function reportedly correlated with neoantigen-specific CD4+ T cells.

Produced via immunoSEQ multiplex PCR; TCRdb's table is partial and in-frame only. The sample records roughly 9,200 clones, 70% to 80% being singletons. Sequences were obtained from cells from a culture (not recorded whether cultured in vitro). The sequence was obtained from a human donor with melanoma. The genes are TRBV5-6 and TRBJ2-6; tentative D call: TRBD1 (5 bases). CDR3 sequence: CASSLRARPKGAGANVLTF. Written as DNA, the CDR3 is TGTGCCAGCAGCTTGCGGGCTCGCCCAAAAGGGGCTGGGGCCAACGTCCTGACTTTC.